This T cell receptor beta chain was sequenced for a study of blood T cell repertoires in COVID-19. The germline V and J ends were trimmed by 0 bases and 0 bases, with 8 bases remaining between them. Germline CDR1 and CDR2: SGHKS and YYEKEE (reference sequence). This CDR3 spans 15 amino acids. Some clones are missing from TCRdb's copy, which holds only in-frame ones; the method was immunoSEQ multiplex PCR. Found here are about 230,000 clones, approximately 82% of them singletons; the top ten hold over 1.2%. This clone was picked up one time. What was sequenced was peripheral blood. The J gene is TRBJ2-3, the V gene TRBV5-5; possible D gene TRBD2, 5 bases. The receptor's source is a woman aged 40-49 years who had recovered from COVID-19. The CDR3 nucleotides read TGTGCCAGCAGCTTGGTAGCGATTAGCACAGATACGCAGTATTTT. It specifies CASSLVAISTDTQYF.